The 18 T cell receptor beta chains below were found in one sample sequenced in a study of post-analysis software for immune sequencing data. Study-wide results and caveats: Relative to controls, patients had a handful of TRBV segments at higher frequency, with TRBV5-6, TRBV5-1 and TRBV20-1 among these.

cDNA libraries of TCR beta carried unique molecular identifiers. TCRdb recomputed calls from the PCR reads with MiXCR, one row per CDR3 protein. The table includes roughly 800,000 distinct CDR3 sequences, around 50% detected once. Their antigens are not known. The sequencing sample was made of blood. The receptors come from a girl aged 10 to 17 with multiple sclerosis.

This chain connects TRBV29-1 to TRBJ1-2; D is undetermined. The V gene's germline CDR1 is SQVTM and CDR2 ANQGSEA. CDR3 length equals 13 residues. Trimming took off 3 bases at V and 2 bases at J, with 10 bases between the two ends. The CDR3 region is CSVERTRNYGYTF. The DNA of the CDR3 is TGCAGCGTTGAGAGAACACGAAACTATGGCTACACCTTC.

The chain combines TRBV7-3 with TRBJ2-3; 12 bases line up with TRBD2. Losses at the gene ends were 5 bases for V and 5 bases for J; bases not matched to a gene: 8. The length of the CDR3 is 16 residues. The germline gives CDR1 SGHTA, CDR2 FQGTGA. The DNA of the CDR3 is TGTGCCAGCAGCCCCTGGACTAGCGGGATGGGAGATACGCAGTATTTT. Translating gives CASSPWTSGMGDTQYF.

V usage is TRBV3-1 and J usage is TRBJ1-2, with D perhaps matching TRBD1 (5 bases). This CDR3 is 14 amino acids long. CDR1 and CDR2 from the germline V gene are LGHDT and YNNKEL (reference sequence). With 1 base removed from V and 2 bases from J, the gap between germline ends came to 8 bases. CDR3 sequence: CASSQVRDNYGYTF. The CDR3 nucleotides are TGTGCCAGCAGCCAAGTCAGGGACAACTATGGCTACACCTTC.

Comments on this clonotype: Sequence at one end of the junction differs from germline and may be a read error. The chain joins TRBV6-2 or TRBV6-3 to TRBJ2-3, with TRBD2 matching 7 bases. The CDR3 is 18 residues long. The germline V gene encodes CDR1 MNHEY and CDR2 SVGEGT. CDR3 sequence reads: CTSSYSIPGGSIADTQYF. The CDR3 region has the DNA TGTACCAGCAGTTACTCGATCCCTGGCGGGAGTATAGCAGATACGCAGTATTTT.

The V gene is TRBV18, the J gene TRBJ2-1; 7 bases are a match to TRBD1. V was clipped by 0 bases and J by 10 bases; unmatched bases: 12. The CDR3 loop spans 16 amino acids. The V gene's germline CDR1 is KGHSH and CDR2 LQKENI. In DNA form, the CDR3 reads TGTGCCAGCTCACCACCGGGTATCGAGGGGGCATGGGAGCAGTTCTTC. It codes for CASSPPGIEGAWEQFF. Combining the CDR3 with reference TRBV18 and TRBJ2-1 gives the whole variable domain NAGVMQNPRHLVRRRGQEARLRCSPMKGHSHVYWYRQLPEEGLKFMVYLQKENIIDESGMPKERFSAEFPKEGPSILRIQQVVRGDSAAYFCASSPPGIEGAWEQFFGPGTRLTVL.

The chain carries TRBV6-5 and TRBJ2-2, with 8 bases that match TRBD2. CDR3 length: 16 amino acids. The germline V gene has CDR1 MNHEY and CDR2 SVGAGI. Trimming cost V 6 bases and J 1 base; bases outside gene matches: 7. This CDR3 is CASRPPGLVNTGELFF. CDR3 bases: TGTGCCAGCAGACCACCGGGACTAGTGAACACCGGGGAGCTGTTTTTT.

This clonotype has just a few counts. The CDR3 DNA sequence: TGTGCCAGCAGCCAAGAGAGGCTAGCGGGAGCAGATACGCAGTATTTT. Residues: CASSQERLAGADTQYF. The chain combines TRBV4-2 with TRBJ2-3, with 10 positions matching TRBD2. CDR1 is LGHNA, CDR2 YNFKEQ, per germline. This CDR3 is 16 amino acids long. Germline trimming cut 0 bases from V and 4 bases from J; bases unmatched to any gene: 4.

This chain joins TRBV7-3 and TRBJ2-7; 9 bases match TRBD1. In germline, CDR1 is SGHTA, CDR2 FQGTGA. This CDR3 is built from 15 residues. V shed 2 bases and J 5 bases; nucleotides not matched to a gene: 7. The CDR3 DNA sequence: TGTGCCAGCAGCTTAGGTCGGGACAGGGCCCACGAGCAGTACTTC. Encoded protein: CASSLGRDRAHEQYF.

The chain has TRBV6-5 and TRBJ1-1; maybe TRBD1 (5 bases). V lost 0 bases, J lost 11 bases, and 13 bases lay in between. The CDR3 has 13 amino acids. Per germline, CDR1 MNHEY and CDR2 SVGAGI. CDR3 coding DNA: TGTGCCAGCAGTTACTCTGGACACTCCCAGGCTTTCTTT. Translated: CASSYSGHSQAFF.

The chain uses TRBV7-9 and TRBJ2-7, with D perhaps given as TRBD1 or TRBD2 (7 bases each). Germline-derived CDR1 and CDR2 are SEHNR and FQNEAQ (reference sequence). This CDR3 region has 18 residues. Trimming stripped 4 bases from V and 2 bases from J, with 24 bases between. The CDR3 DNA sequence: TGTGCCAGCAGCTCACACCCCGGGGGAGGGGGACAGCCCTACGAGCAGTACTTC. This translates into CASSSHPGGGGQPYEQYF. The complete variable domain, with remaining parts taken from reference TRBV7-9 and TRBJ2-7, reads DTGVSQNPRHKITKRGQNVTFRCDPISEHNRLYWYRQTLGQGPEFLTYFQNEAQLEKSRLLSDRFSAERPKGSFSTLEIQRTEQGDSAMYLCASSSHPGGGGQPYEQYFGPGTRLTVT.

This clonotype appeared a few times. The chain combines TRBV6-1 with TRBJ1-5; 7 bases line up with TRBD1. Per the germline V gene, CDR1 is MNHNS and CDR2 is SASEGT. This CDR3 is built from 18 residues. V shed 4 bases, J shed 4 bases, and the junction held 16 bases outside the gene matches. CDR3 amino acids: CASSGRQGGFIRNQPQHF. The CDR3 coding sequence is TGTGCCAGCAGTGGTAGACAGGGTGGTTTCATACGTAATCAGCCCCAGCATTTT.

This clonotype was seen only a few times. This chain connects TRBV5-6 to TRBJ2-7; D not resolved. V lost 6 bases and J 7 bases, leaving 8 bases between the germline ends. The CDR3 is made up of 10 amino acids. From germline, CDR1 is SGHDT and CDR2 YYEEEE. CDR3 sequence: CASTWPEQYF. CDR3 nucleotides: TGTGCCAGCACGTGGCCTGAGCAGTACTTC. Filled out from reference TRBV5-6 and TRBJ2-7, the complete variable domain reads DAGVTQSPTHLIKTRGQQVTLRCSPKSGHDTVSWYQQALGQGPQFIFQYYEEEERQRGNFPDRFSGHQFPNYSSELNVNALLLGDSALYLCASTWPEQYFGPGTRLTVT.

This clonotype has just one count. Relative to the germline gene, one junction end is altered; a read error may explain this. This chain joins TRBV7-9 and TRBJ2-7; D gene unclear. The CDR3 contains 11 residues. CDR1 SEHNR and CDR2 FQNEAQ come from the germline V gene (reference sequence). CDR3 amino acids: CSSSSSVEQYF. CDR3 coding DNA: TGTTCCAGCAGCTCATCGGTCGAGCAGTACTTC.

The V gene is TRBV6-5, the J gene TRBJ2-5; D remains unclear. V gave up 2 bases and J gave up 0 bases, with 7 bases separating them. CDR1 and CDR2 from the germline V gene are MNHEY and SVGAGI. The CDR3 has 14 amino acids. For the CDR3, the DNA is TGTGCCAGCAGTTACCAGGACCACCAAGAGACCCAGTACTTC. It specifies CASSYQDHQETQYF.

The J gene is TRBJ2-4, the V gene TRBV12-3 or TRBV12-4, with 9 bases matching TRBD1. Near its end, the DNA agrees better with TRBJ2-5, so the J call may be wrong. CDR3 length: 14 amino acids. The CDR3 protein is CASSIRTGEETQYF. CDR3 DNA: TGTGCCAGCAGTATTCGGACAGGGGAAGAGACCCAGTACTTC.

The rearrangement joins TRBV9 to TRBJ2-7, with TRBD2 matching 9 bases. CDR3 length: 16 amino acids. Germline CDR1 and CDR2: SGDLS and YYNGEE. Trimming took 0 bases from V and 3 from J; bases not matched to a gene: 7. In nucleotides, the CDR3 is TGTGCCAGCAGCGTAGGCGGGACTAGCTGGGGCTACGAGCAGTACTTC. Its protein is CASSVGGTSWGYEQYF.

In DNA, the CDR3 is TGCGCCAGCAGCTTGGAGCCAGGGGGTTTGCGGGAGCAGTACTTC. Protein: CASSLEPGGLREQYF. This chain uses TRBV5-1 with TRBJ2-7, with 7 positions matching TRBD1. The CDR3 runs 15 residues. The V gene end was trimmed by 0 bases and the J gene end by 7 bases; junction bases not matched to a gene: 10. Germline-derived CDR1 and CDR2 are SGHRS and YFSETQ.

The rearrangement uses TRBV20-1 and TRBJ2-1; D ambiguous. V gave up 0 bases and J gave up 10 bases, with 13 bases separating them. This CDR3 has 13 amino acids. Per the germline V gene, CDR1 is DFQATT and CDR2 is SNEGSKA (reference sequence). CDR3 nucleotide sequence: TGCAGTGCTAGAGATCCCCCTAGACCCGAGCAGTTCTTC. Residues: CSARDPPRPEQFF.